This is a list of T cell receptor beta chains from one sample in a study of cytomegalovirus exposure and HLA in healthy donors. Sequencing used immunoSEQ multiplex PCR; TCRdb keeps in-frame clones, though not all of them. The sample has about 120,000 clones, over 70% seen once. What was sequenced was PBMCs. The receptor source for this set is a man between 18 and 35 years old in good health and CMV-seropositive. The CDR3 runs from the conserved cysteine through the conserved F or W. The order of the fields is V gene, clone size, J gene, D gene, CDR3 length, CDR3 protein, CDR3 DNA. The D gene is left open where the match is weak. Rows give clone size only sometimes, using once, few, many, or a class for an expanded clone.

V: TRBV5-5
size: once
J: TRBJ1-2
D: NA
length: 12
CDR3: CASIQLGAGYTF
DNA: TGTGCCAGCATCCAATTGGGCGCGGGCTACACCTTC

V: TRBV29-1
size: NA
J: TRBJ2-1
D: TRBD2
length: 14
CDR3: CSAAQSGGYNEQFF
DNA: TGCAGCGCGGCACAATCGGGGGGCTACAATGAGCAGTTCTTC

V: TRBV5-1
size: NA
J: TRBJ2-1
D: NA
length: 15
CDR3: CASSLDAASYNEQFF
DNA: TGCGCCAGCAGCTTGGACGCGGCCTCATACAATGAGCAGTTCTTC

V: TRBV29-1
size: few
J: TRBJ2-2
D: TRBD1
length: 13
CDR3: CSVTGVGTGELFF
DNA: TGCAGCGTTACAGGGGTCGGCACCGGGGAGCTGTTTTTT

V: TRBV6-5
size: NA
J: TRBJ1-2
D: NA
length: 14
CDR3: CASREDRANYGYTF
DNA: TGTGCCAGCAGGGAGGACAGAGCGAACTATGGCTACACCTTC

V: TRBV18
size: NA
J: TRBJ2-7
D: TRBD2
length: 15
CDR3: CASSPLAGLSYEQYF
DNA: TGTGCCAGCTCACCACTAGCGGGTCTATCCTACGAGCAGTACTTC

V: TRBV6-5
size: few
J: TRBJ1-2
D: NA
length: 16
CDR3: CASSYGGRGGDRGYTF
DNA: TGTGCCAGCAGTTACGGGGGCCGGGGGGGCGACCGGGGCTACACCTTC

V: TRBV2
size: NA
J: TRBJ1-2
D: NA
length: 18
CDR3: CASTPQHGRVTTNYGYTF
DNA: TGTGCCAGCACTCCTCAACATGGCAGGGTAACAACTAACTATGGCTACACCTTC

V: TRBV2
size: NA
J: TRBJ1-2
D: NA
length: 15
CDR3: CASSDSRPERYGYTF
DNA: TGTGCCAGCAGTGATTCGCGGCCAGAACGCTATGGCTACACCTTC

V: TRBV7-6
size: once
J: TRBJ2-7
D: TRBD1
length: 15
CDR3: CASSLVGQGGYEQYF
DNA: TGTGCCAGCAGCTTAGTTGGACAGGGGGGCTACGAGCAGTACTTC

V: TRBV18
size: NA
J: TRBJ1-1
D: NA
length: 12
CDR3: CASSPGGGEAFF
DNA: TGTGCCAGCTCTCCGGGGGGGGGCGAAGCTTTCTTT

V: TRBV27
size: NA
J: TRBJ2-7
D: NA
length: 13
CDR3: CASSSGNSYEQYF
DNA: TGTGCCAGCAGTTCGGGGAACTCCTACGAGCAGTACTTC

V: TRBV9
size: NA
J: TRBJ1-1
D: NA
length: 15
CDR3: CAGSPLPGFGTEAFF
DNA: TGTGCCGGCTCCCCACTGCCGGGATTCGGCACTGAAGCTTTCTTT

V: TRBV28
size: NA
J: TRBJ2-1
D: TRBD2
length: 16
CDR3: CASSLMSGGSYNEQFF
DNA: TGTGCCAGCAGCCTGATGAGCGGGGGCTCTTACAATGAGCAGTTCTTC

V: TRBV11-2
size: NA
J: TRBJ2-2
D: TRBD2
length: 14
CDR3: CASRGLAGVGELFF
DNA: TGTGCCAGCAGGGGACTAGCGGGTGTCGGGGAGCTGTTTTTT

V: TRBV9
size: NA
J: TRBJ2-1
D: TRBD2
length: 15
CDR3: CASSPLAGIDNEQFF
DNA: TGTGCCAGCAGTCCTCTAGCGGGGATCGACAATGAGCAGTTCTTC

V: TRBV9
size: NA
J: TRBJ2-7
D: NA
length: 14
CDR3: CASSSRSGSYEQYF
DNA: TGTGCCAGCAGCTCCCGCTCAGGGTCCTACGAGCAGTACTTC

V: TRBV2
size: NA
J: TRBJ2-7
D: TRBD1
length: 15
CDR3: CASSEQGGISYEQYF
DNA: TGTGCCAGCAGCGAACAGGGGGGCATCTCCTACGAGCAGTACTTC

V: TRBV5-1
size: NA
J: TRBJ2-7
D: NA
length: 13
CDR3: CASSLGARYEQYF
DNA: TGCGCCAGCAGCTTGGGGGCGCGCTACGAGCAGTACTTC

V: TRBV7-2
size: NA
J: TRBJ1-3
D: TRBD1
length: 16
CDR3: CASSLGTGNSGNTIYF
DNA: TGTGCCAGCAGCTTGGGGACAGGGAACTCTGGAAACACCATATATTTT

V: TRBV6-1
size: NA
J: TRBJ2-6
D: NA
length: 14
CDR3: CASRRYSGANVLTF
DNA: TGTGCCAGCAGACGGTACTCTGGGGCCAACGTCCTGACTTTC

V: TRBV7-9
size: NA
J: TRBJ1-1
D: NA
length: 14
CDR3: CASSLPTPGNSAFF
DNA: TGTGCCAGCAGCTTACCGACCCCGGGGAACTCAGCTTTCTTT

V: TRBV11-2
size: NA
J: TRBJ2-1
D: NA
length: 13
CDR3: CASSLLVQGEQFF
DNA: TGTGCCAGCAGCTTACTCGTCCAGGGTGAGCAGTTCTTC

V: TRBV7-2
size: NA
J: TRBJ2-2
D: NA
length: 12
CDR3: CASSFSGRELFF
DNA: TGTGCCAGCAGCTTTAGCGGCCGGGAGCTGTTTTTT

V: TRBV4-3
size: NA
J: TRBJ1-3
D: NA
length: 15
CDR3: CASSQDSDSGNTIYF
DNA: TGCGCCAGCAGCCAAGATTCGGACAGCGGAAACACCATATATTTT

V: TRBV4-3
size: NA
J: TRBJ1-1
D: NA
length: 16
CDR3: CASSQDLVLQGQKAFF
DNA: TGCGCCAGCAGCCAAGATCTGGTTCTACAGGGCCAGAAAGCTTTCTTT

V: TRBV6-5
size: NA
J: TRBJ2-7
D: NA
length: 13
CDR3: CASSGSTGNEQYF
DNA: TGTGCCAGCAGTGGATCAACAGGGAACGAGCAGTACTTC

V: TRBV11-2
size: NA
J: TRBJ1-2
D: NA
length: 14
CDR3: CASSQQQGIYGYTF
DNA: TGTGCCAGCAGTCAACAACAGGGTATCTATGGCTACACCTTC

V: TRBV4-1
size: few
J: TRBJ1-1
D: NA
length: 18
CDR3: CASSQDRIRGGGRTEAFF
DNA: TGCGCCAGCAGCCAAGATCGGATAAGAGGGGGGGGAAGGACTGAAGCTTTCTTT

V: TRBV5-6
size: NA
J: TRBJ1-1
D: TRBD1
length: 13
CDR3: CASSSGGYTEAFF
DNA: TGTGCCAGCAGCTCAGGGGGTTACACTGAAGCTTTCTTT

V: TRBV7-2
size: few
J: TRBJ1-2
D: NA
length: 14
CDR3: CASSLGQNNYGYTF
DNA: TGTGCCAGCAGCTTAGGCCAGAATAACTATGGCTACACCTTC

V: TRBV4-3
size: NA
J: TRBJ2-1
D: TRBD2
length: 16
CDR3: CASSRGLAESYNEQFF
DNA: TGCGCCAGCAGCCGAGGACTAGCGGAGTCGTACAATGAGCAGTTCTTC

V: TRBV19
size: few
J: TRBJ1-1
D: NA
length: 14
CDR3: CASSIRGPNTEAFF
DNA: TGTGCCAGTAGTATAAGGGGCCCGAACACTGAAGCTTTCTTT

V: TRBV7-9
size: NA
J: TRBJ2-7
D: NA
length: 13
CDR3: CASSSDRKGEQYF
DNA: TGTGCCAGCAGCTCAGACAGGAAAGGGGAGCAGTACTTC

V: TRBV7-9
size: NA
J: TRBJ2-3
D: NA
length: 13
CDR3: CASSLGTTDTQYF
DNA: TGTGCCAGCAGCTTAGGGACTACAGATACGCAGTATTTT

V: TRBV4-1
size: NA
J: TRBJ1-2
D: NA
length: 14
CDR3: CASSPQISSYGYTF
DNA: TGCGCCAGCAGCCCACAGATTTCCTCCTATGGCTACACCTTC

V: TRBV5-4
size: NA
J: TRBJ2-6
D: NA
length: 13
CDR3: CASRGPGANVLTF
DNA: TGTGCCAGCAGGGGGCCCGGGGCCAACGTCCTGACTTTC